One and the same sample provided the 30 T cell receptor beta chains below, sequenced in a study of cytomegalovirus exposure and HLA in healthy donors. The PCR employed 60 Vbeta primers together with 13 Jbeta primers. Data came from immunoSEQ multiplex PCR; TCRdb stores just in-frame clones and leaves some out. The table has about 160,000 clones, around 80% seen once. Sequencing was done on a sample of PBMCs. These receptors all come from a woman aged 50 to 65 in good health and CMV-seropositive.

The chain is built from TRBV5-4 and TRBJ2-5; TRBD2 agrees at 11 bases. V gave up 5 bases and J gave up 5 bases; unmatched junction bases: 5. The CDR3 contains 14 residues. The V gene's germline CDR1 is SGHNT and CDR2 YYREEE (reference sequence). CDR3: CASRLAGDGETQYF. The CDR3 DNA reads TGTGCCAGCAGACTAGCGGGGGATGGGGAGACCCAGTACTTC.

This clone came up once. Within the sample, other DNA sequences also encode this same CDR3. The genes are TRBV27 and TRBJ1-2; unclear D gene. With 2 bases removed from V and 0 bases from J, the gap between germline ends came to 7 bases. The germline gives CDR1 MNHEY, CDR2 SMNVEV (reference sequence). The CDR3 length is 14 residues. Written as DNA, the CDR3 is TGTGCCAGCAGTTTAACGGGAACTAACTATGGCTACACCTTC. Residues: CASSLTGTNYGYTF.

This chain joins TRBV28 and TRBJ2-2; weak D call: TRBD1 (6 bases). Looked up from germline, CDR1 is MDHEN and CDR2 is SYDVKM. The CDR3 extends over 12 amino acids. V lost 8 bases and J 5 bases, leaving 9 bases between the germline ends. The CDR3 DNA reads TGTGCCAGCGGGGGCGGGACCGGGGAGCTGTTTTTT. It specifies CASGGGTGELFF.

The chain has TRBV29-1 and TRBJ2-7; D not resolved. The CDR3 loop spans 12 amino acids. V lost 1 base, J lost 2 bases, and 6 bases lay in between. Per germline, CDR1 SQVTM and CDR2 ANQGSEA. This chain's CDR3 is CSVEVEAYEQYF. For the CDR3, the DNA is TGCAGCGTTGAAGTAGAAGCCTACGAGCAGTACTTC.

The chain links TRBV29-1 to TRBJ2-7; possible D gene TRBD1, 5 bases. Trimming left V 4 bases short and J 2 bases short, with 9 bases between. CDR3 length: 12 residues. CDR1 is SQVTM and CDR2 is ANQGSEA in the germline V gene. CDR3 region: CSVGAGTYEQYF. DNA for the CDR3: TGCAGCGTTGGTGCAGGGACCTACGAGCAGTACTTC.

This clone was counted once. The chain uses TRBV2 and TRBJ1-4; 7 positions agree with TRBD1. Looked up from germline, CDR1 is SNHLY and CDR2 is FYNNEI. This CDR3 is 14 amino acids long. After removal of 7 bases from V and 7 bases from J, the junction contained 9 bases not matched to a gene. CDR3 nucleotide sequence: TGTGCCAGCATCTTTTCGGGACAGAGTGAAAAACTGTTTTTT. Its protein product is CASIFSGQSEKLFF.

V usage is TRBV7-2 and J usage is TRBJ1-6; the D is unclear. Trimming stripped 7 bases from V and 8 bases from J, with 15 bases between. The germline V gene encodes CDR1 SGHTA and CDR2 FQGNSA. CDR3 length: 14 residues. CDR3 in DNA: TGTGCCAGCATTGGACGGCGCGGGGATTCACCCCTCCACTTT. It yields the protein CASIGRRGDSPLHF.

V and J are TRBV4-2 and TRBJ1-4; possible D gene TRBD1, 6 bases. The CDR3 extends over 17 amino acids. Per germline, CDR1 LGHNA and CDR2 YNFKEQ. V was trimmed by 2 bases and J by 8 bases, leaving 21 bases between them. CDR3 residues: CASSQWGVGGAGEKLFF. The DNA for the CDR3 is TGTGCCAGCAGCCAATGGGGGGTGGGGGGGGCCGGGGAAAAACTGTTTTTT.

The chain joins TRBV7-2 to TRBJ2-7; 8 positions agree with TRBD1. This CDR3 has 16 amino acids. V shed 3 bases, J shed 4 bases, and the junction held 11 bases outside the gene matches. Germline CDR1 SGHTA, CDR2 FQGNSA. CDR3 DNA: TGTGCCAGCAGCTTCCCCGGGGCCAGGGGGCGGTACGAGCAGTACTTC. Protein product: CASSFPGARGRYEQYF.

The J gene is TRBJ1-2, the V gene TRBV7-9; 8 bases agree with TRBD1. From germline, CDR1 is SEHNR and CDR2 FQNEAQ (reference sequence). The CDR3 is 14 amino acids. Trimming cost V 4 bases and J 8 bases; bases outside gene matches: 9. The CDR3 is CASSWSGGEDGYTF. Here the CDR3 DNA reads TGTGCCAGCAGCTGGTCAGGGGGCGAGGACGGCTACACCTTC.

This clone came up a few times. V gene TRBV5-4 combines with J gene TRBJ1-2; 7 positions match TRBD1. This CDR3 comprises 14 residues. With V trimmed by 0 bases and J by 4 bases, 3 bases remained unmatched. CDR1 SGHNT and CDR2 YYREEE come from the germline V gene (reference sequence). CDR3 residues: CASSLAGGIYGYTF. The DNA of the CDR3 is TGTGCCAGCAGCTTGGCAGGGGGGATCTATGGCTACACCTTC.

The chain joins TRBV9 to TRBJ1-3, with D uncertain. This CDR3 comprises 14 residues. Trimming took off 0 bases at V and 3 bases at J, with 7 bases between the two ends. Germline V lookup: CDR1 SGDLS, CDR2 YYNGEE. Here the CDR3 DNA reads TGTGCCAGCAGCGTAGACGGGTATGGAAACACCATATATTTT. This sequence encodes CASSVDGYGNTIYF.

The rearrangement joins TRBV18 to TRBJ2-2; maybe TRBD1 (6 bases). The CDR3 loop spans 16 amino acids. Germline CDR1 KGHSH, CDR2 LQKENI. Trimming removed 5 bases at V and 1 base at J, with 14 bases between. Written as DNA, the CDR3 is TGTGCCAGCTCATTTTATACAGGGCAGAACACCGGGGAGCTGTTTTTT. It encodes CASSFYTGQNTGELFF.

This rearrangement joins TRBV19 to TRBJ1-3; D remains ambiguous. V shed 7 bases and J shed 1 base, with 14 bases lying between them. The CDR3 is 15 amino acids. Germline lookup yields CDR1 LNHDA and CDR2 SQIVND (reference sequence). CDR3 sequence (DNA): TGTGCCAGTAAGTCCCGGGTTGGATCTGGAAACACCATATATTTT. Translation gives CASKSRVGSGNTIYF. The full variable domain, its missing parts supplied by reference TRBV19 and TRBJ1-3, is DGGITQSPKYLFRKEGQNVTLSCEQNLNHDAMYWYRQDPGQGLRLIYYSQIVNDFQKGDIAEGYSVSREKKESFPLTVTSAQKNPTAFYLCASKSRVGSGNTIYFGEGSWLTVV.

The gene calls are TRBV4-1 and TRBJ1-5; maybe TRBD1 (6 bases). Germline values: CDR1 MGHRA, CDR2 YSYEKL. CDR3 length: 18 amino acids. Trimming removed 0 bases from V and 0 bases from J, with 15 bases in between. Written as DNA, the CDR3 is TGCGCCAGCAGCCAAGAAACAGGGAAAAGCAATAGCAATCAGCCCCAGCATTTT. Translated: CASSQETGKSNSNQPQHF.

The V and J genes are TRBV7-2 and TRBJ1-5; 11 positions agree with TRBD1. Trimming took 3 bases from V and 11 from J; bases not matched to a gene: 0. From germline, CDR1 is SGHTA and CDR2 FQGNSA. CDR3 length: 12 residues. Here the CDR3 DNA reads TGTGCCAGCAGCTTGGGACAGGGGGCCCAGCATTTT. Its protein product is CASSLGQGAQHF. Filled out from reference TRBV7-2 and TRBJ1-5, the complete variable domain reads GAGVSQSPSNKVTEKGKDVELRCDPISGHTALYWYRQSLGQGLEFLIYFQGNSAPDKSGLPSDRFSAERTGGSVSTLTIQRTQQEDSAVYLCASSLGQGAQHFGDGTRLSIL.

V usage is TRBV28 and J usage is TRBJ1-2; TRBD1 is a possible D gene (5 bases). The CDR3 runs to 16 residues. The ends were cut back, 5 bases at V and 6 bases at J, with 22 bases in the middle. The V gene's germline CDR1 is MDHEN and CDR2 SYDVKM. CDR3 in amino acids: CASSALGLQENDGYTF. The DNA of the CDR3 is TGTGCCAGCAGTGCCCTGGGATTACAGGAAAATGATGGCTACACCTTC.

The chain combines TRBV29-1 with TRBJ1-2; no firm D call. The germline gives CDR1 SQVTM, CDR2 ANQGSEA. The CDR3 extends over 13 amino acids. V lost 4 bases, J lost 7 bases, and 16 bases lay in between. The CDR3 spells CSVVDPHRGGYTF. The CDR3 region has the DNA TGCAGCGTTGTAGACCCCCACCGAGGTGGCTACACCTTC.

The chain is built from TRBV28 and TRBJ1-2; D may be TRBD1 (5 bases). Germline CDR1 MDHEN, CDR2 SYDVKM. CDR3 length: 14 amino acids. With 1 base removed from V and 2 bases from J, the gap between germline ends came to 8 bases. CDR3 protein: CASSLYPGNYGYTF. The DNA of the CDR3 is TGTGCCAGCAGTTTATACCCAGGGAACTATGGCTACACCTTC.

The chain employs TRBV7-9 and TRBJ1-3; the match to TRBD1 covers 7 bases. Germline trimming cut 3 bases from V and 3 bases from J; bases unmatched to any gene: 17. The CDR3 has 19 amino acids. Germline values: CDR1 SEHNR, CDR2 FQNEAQ (reference sequence). The CDR3 nucleotides read TGTGCCAGCAGCTTTGCTGGGTCCGACAGGGAGAAATTTGGAAACACCATATATTTT. The encoded protein is CASSFAGSDREKFGNTIYF. Drawing the rest from reference TRBV7-9 and TRBJ1-3, the complete variable domain is DTGVSQNPRHKITKRGQNVTFRCDPISEHNRLYWYRQTLGQGPEFLTYFQNEAQLEKSRLLSDRFSAERPKGSFSTLEIQRTEQGDSAMYLCASSFAGSDREKFGNTIYFGEGSWLTVV.

This clone was seen just once. The chain recombines TRBV28 with TRBJ1-5; D call uncertain. V was pared by 3 bases and J by 2 bases, with 14 bases between. This CDR3 has 16 amino acids. Germline V lookup: CDR1 MDHEN, CDR2 SYDVKM. This chain's CDR3 is CASSFFPRAGNQPQHF. The DNA of the CDR3 is TGTGCCAGCAGTTTCTTTCCGAGGGCAGGCAATCAGCCCCAGCATTTT.

The rearrangement uses TRBV5-1 and TRBJ2-5, with D possibly TRBD2 on 5 matching bases. The closer fit of TRBJ2-7 to the DNA end suggests the J call may be wrong. CDR1 is SGHRS, CDR2 YFSETQ, per germline. CDR3 size: 13 residues. The CDR3 region is CASSLLGSYEQYF. CDR3 bases: TGCGCCAGCAGCTTGCTAGGGAGTTACGAGCAGTACTTC.

A note on this clone: Germline is not matched at one junction end, which may reflect a read error. The chain combines TRBV7-9 with TRBJ2-7, with a tentative D call TRBD2 (6 bases). This CDR3 is built from 12 residues. Per the germline V gene, CDR1 is SEHNR and CDR2 is FQNEAQ (reference sequence). The CDR3 here is CSSSQGLREQYF. The CDR3 DNA reads TGTTCCAGCAGCCAGGGACTTAGGGAGCAGTACTTC.

This chain links TRBV29-1 with TRBJ2-1, with 12 bases that match TRBD2. The CDR3 consists of 14 residues. Germline CDR1 SQVTM, CDR2 ANQGSEA. V gave up 7 bases and J gave up 4 bases; unmatched junction bases: 5. The CDR3 here is CSGAGLAGYNEQFF. Written as DNA, the CDR3 is TGCAGCGGAGCGGGACTAGCGGGTTACAATGAGCAGTTCTTC.

This clone appeared a single time. CDR3 coding DNA: TGTGCCAGCAGCAAGGGGACAGGGATTCTGTCCTACGAGCAGTACTTC. Protein product: CASSKGTGILSYEQYF. This chain links TRBV9 with TRBJ2-7, with 9 bases aligning to TRBD1. The V segment lost 4 bases and the J segment 1 base; nucleotides outside the gene matches: 9. This CDR3 contains 16 residues. Germline CDR1 reads SGDLS; CDR2 reads YYNGEE.

Here the CDR3 DNA reads TGTGCCAGCAGCTTATCTTCCGTGGCAAGAGGTGGAGAGACCCAGTACTTC. Translating gives CASSLSSVARGGETQYF. The J gene is TRBJ2-5, the V gene TRBV7-9; D gene unclear. The V and J ends lost 2 bases and 4 bases respectively, with 20 bases between them. CDR1 SEHNR and CDR2 FQNEAQ come from the germline V gene (reference sequence). The CDR3 totals 17 residues. The full variable domain, with the rest looked up from reference TRBV7-9 and TRBJ2-5, is DTGVSQNPRHKITKRGQNVTFRCDPISEHNRLYWYRQTLGQGPEFLTYFQNEAQLEKSRLLSDRFSAERPKGSFSTLEIQRTEQGDSAMYLCASSLSSVARGGETQYFGPGTRLLVL.

This clone has only a few counts. This chain connects TRBV15 to TRBJ2-7, with TRBD1 matching over 10 bases. CDR1 is LNHNV and CDR2 is YYDKDF in the germline V gene (reference sequence). Losses at the gene ends were 3 bases for V and 4 bases for J; bases not matched to a gene: 3. The CDR3 runs 14 residues. In DNA, the CDR3 is TGTGCCACCAGCAGGGACAGGGGGGGATACGAGCAGTACTTC. Translation gives CATSRDRGGYEQYF.

The V and J genes are TRBV7-9 and TRBJ2-6, with D maybe TRBD2 (5 bases). CDR3 length equals 16 residues. V shed 2 bases and J shed 2 bases, with 10 bases lying between them. CDR1 SEHNR and CDR2 FQNEAQ come from the germline V gene (reference sequence). CDR3 bases: TGTGCCAGCAGCTTAAATTTCGGGACTGGGGCCAACGTCCTGACTTTC. Translating it yields CASSLNFGTGANVLTF.

This clone occurred a few times. As DNA, the CDR3 is TGTGCCAGCAGCTCGGGGGGTGAGAACACCGGGGAGCTGTTTTTT. Protein: CASSSGGENTGELFF. V usage is TRBV7-3 and J usage is TRBJ2-2; TRBD2 aligns across 7 bases. CDR1 is SGHTA and CDR2 is FQGTGA in the germline V gene. The CDR3 totals 15 residues. V was clipped by 4 bases and J by 1 base; unmatched bases: 3.

The chain employs TRBV7-2 and TRBJ1-4; D unclear. V gave up 5 bases and J gave up 12 bases, with 16 bases separating them. Germline assignment: CDR1 SGHTA and CDR2 FQGNSA. This CDR3 comprises 13 residues. CDR3 sequence reads: CASSQRAGIELFF. As DNA, the CDR3 is TGTGCCAGCAGCCAAAGGGCGGGGATAGAACTGTTTTTT.